This record concerns one T cell receptor (beta chain) sequence. The specificity of this receptor is unknown. Per-nucleotide qualities are absent, and no much larger clonotype sits a single base away. This entry comes from a study of lymphopenia after photon versus proton radiotherapy (dated by TCRdb to between 2018 and 2021). Context from the whole study: Photon and proton radiation therapy were compared by the study for their immunological effects in patients with gastrointestinal tumors who developed high-grade lymphopenia. The goal of the study was to characterize the differences between the two radiation modalities in how they affect the immune system. The cohort comprised 15 to 20 patients with gastrointestinal tumors who received either photon or proton therapy and then developed lymphopenia.

Including cysteine and phenylalanine, the CDR3 has 14 amino acids. Only the CDR3 part of the read is kept: 42 bases, read in frame from the first base. The trim is 5 bases for V and 4 bases for J, with a gap of 15 bases between the germline ends. As encoded in the germline V gene, CDR1 is MDHEN while CDR2 is SYDVKM. Results the study describes overall, beyond this receptor: Across the cohort, among patients who died, a greater drop in TCR diversity after the nadir was inversely correlated with overall survival time. The survival association was assessed only in patients who died, and better survival with proton therapy was presented by the authors as a possibility rather than a demonstrated result. Proton-treated patients stayed relatively stable during treatment, while photon-treated patients lost naive T cells and TCR diversity and gained effector/memory populations. After the lymphocyte count nadir, repertoires from photon-treated patients showed oligoclonal expansion, particularly of CD8+ Temra cells, and this expansion drove the decline in diversity.

The method was the immunoSEQ multiplex PCR assay. T cell repertoires were profiled with deep sequencing of rearranged TCR beta loci together with multiparametric flow cytometry. TCRdb limited this immuneACCESS table to in-frame rearrangements with V and J called. A share of clones is missing; checked studies link under half to unresolved V genes, and the rest is unexplained. Counted in this sample were 83,000 or so clones; around 83% of them appeared once. Jointly, the top ten make up about 1.3% of the sample. The source is a man aged 60-69 years with pancreatic cancer. Here the chain combines TRBV28 and TRBJ2-7; the D gene cannot be named for sure. This sample comprised peripheral blood, obtained from a patient treated with proton-based radiotherapy. For the CDR3, the sequence is CASSVPGPLYEQYF. The bases are TGTGCCAGCAGTGTCCCTGGGCCGTTATACGAGCAGTACTTC.